This passage covers 25 T cell receptor beta chains from one sample sequenced in a study of blood T cell repertoires in COVID-19. This table comes from immunoSEQ multiplex PCR, and its TCRdb copy is limited to in-frame clones, with some not included. The sample lists hundreds of thousands of clones, approximately 83% occurring once. The sequenced sample consisted of peripheral blood. The receptor set was obtained from a middle-aged woman with active or convalescent COVID-19.

This chain joins TRBV24-1 and TRBJ2-5; 10 bases are shared with TRBD1. After removal of 1 base from V and 6 bases from J, the junction contained 7 bases not matched to a gene. CDR1 KGHDR and CDR2 SFDVKD come from the germline V gene. This CDR3 has 16 residues. The CDR3 region has the DNA TGTGCCACCAGTGATTTCGACCGGGACAGGGGAAAGACCCAGTACTTC. This translates into CATSDFDRDRGKTQYF.

J is TRBJ2-7 and V is TRBV19; tentatively, D is TRBD1 (6 bases). V lost 7 bases and J 3 bases, leaving 19 bases between the germline ends. The CDR3 contains 15 residues. CDR1 and CDR2 (germline): LNHDA, SQIVND (reference sequence). The DNA of the CDR3 is TGTGCCAGTAATCCTCGAGCGGACAGTCACTACGAGCAGTACTTC. It translates to CASNPRADSHYEQYF.

The gene calls are TRBV6-5 and TRBJ1-1; a weak D match, TRBD1 (5 bases). The CDR3 runs to 14 residues. CDR1 is MNHEY and CDR2 is SVGAGI in the germline V gene. The germline V and J ends were trimmed by 7 bases and 0 bases, with 12 bases remaining between them. This CDR3 is CASIRQGMNTEAFF. CDR3 in DNA: TGTGCCAGCATAAGGCAGGGAATGAACACTGAAGCTTTCTTT.

This chain links TRBV6-5 with TRBJ2-2; D not certain. This CDR3 has 13 residues. The germline CDR1 and CDR2 sequences are MNHEY and SVGAGI. The V end was cut by 6 bases, the J end by 0 bases, with 5 bases between. The CDR3 here is CASRGPNTGELFF. The CDR3 DNA sequence: TGTGCCAGCAGGGGCCCGAACACCGGGGAGCTGTTTTTT.

The chain combines TRBV6-5 with TRBJ1-1; tentatively, D is TRBD1 (5 bases). The V and J ends lost 6 bases and 4 bases respectively, with 18 bases between them. There are 15 residues in the CDR3. CDR1 MNHEY and CDR2 SVGAGI come from the germline V gene. The CDR3: CASSPPPGRGTEAFF. CDR3 DNA sequence: TGTGCCAGCAGCCCACCCCCGGGGCGGGGCACTGAAGCTTTCTTT.

V is TRBV9 and J is TRBJ2-1, with 13 bases fitting TRBD2. This CDR3 region has 18 residues. The V gene end was trimmed by 3 bases and the J gene end by 2 bases; junction bases not matched to a gene: 8. The V gene's germline CDR1 is SGDLS and CDR2 YYNGEE. The CDR3 nucleotides are TGTGCCAGCAGCGCCGACTGGACTAGCGGGAGCACCTACAATGAGCAGTTCTTC. It translates to CASSADWTSGSTYNEQFF.

The rearrangement uses TRBV3-1 (or the pseudogene TRBV3-2) and TRBJ2-4, with a possible D match to TRBD1 (6 bases). The germline V and J ends were trimmed by 2 bases and 1 base, with 6 bases remaining between them. CDR1 LGHDT and CDR2 YNNKEL come from the germline V gene (reference sequence). CDR3 length equals 14 residues. CDR3 bases: TGTGCCAGCAGCCAAAGGGGGGCCAAAAACATTCAGTACTTC. Translated: CASSQRGAKNIQYF.

V and J are TRBV9 and TRBJ1-3, with D possibly TRBD1 on 5 matching bases. V lost 3 bases to trimming and J lost 4 bases, with 14 bases between them. The CDR3 loop spans 15 amino acids. Germline lookup yields CDR1 SGDLS and CDR2 YYNGEE. CDR3 sequence: CASSAGGGVGNTIYF. The CDR3 coding sequence is TGTGCCAGCAGCGCCGGCGGGGGAGTAGGAAACACCATATATTTT.

The chain couples TRBV7-2 to TRBJ1-1; 9 nucleotides align to TRBD1. Unmatched junction bases numbered 5, after V lost 7 bases and J lost 2 bases. The CDR3 totals 14 residues. In germline, CDR1 is SGHTA, CDR2 FQGNSA. The CDR3 nucleotides are TGTGCCAGCAAAGGGGGACAGGGAAACACTGAAGCTTTCTTT. As protein: CASKGGQGNTEAFF.

The chain employs TRBV6-6 and TRBJ2-1, with D possibly being TRBD2 (6 bases). Between the trimmed V and J ends, which lost 8 bases and 5 bases, there was a span of 16 bases. The CDR3 has 14 amino acids. Germline values: CDR1 MNHNY, CDR2 SVGAGI (reference sequence). CDR3 region: CASSSGGSNNEQFF. In DNA form, the CDR3 reads TGTGCCAGCTCTTCCGGGGGAAGCAACAATGAGCAGTTCTTC.

This sequence joins TRBV11-3 and TRBJ1-5, with a tentative D call TRBD1 (6 bases). Germline-derived CDR1 and CDR2 are SGHNT and YENEEA. The CDR3 covers 13 residues. Between the trimmed V and J ends, which lost 5 bases and 7 bases, there was a span of 12 bases. In nucleotides, the CDR3 is TGTGCCAGCAGCCAGGGAGGGGGGCAGCCCCAGCATTTT. This encodes CASSQGGGQPQHF.

This chain connects TRBV6-2 or TRBV6-3 to TRBJ2-7; a weak D match, TRBD2 (6 bases). Per germline, CDR1 MNHEY and CDR2 SVGEGT. This CDR3 is built from 13 residues. V lost 2 bases and J 3 bases, leaving 8 bases between the germline ends. The DNA for the CDR3 is TGTGCCAGCAGTTACGGGCGGGACTACGAGCAGTACTTC. This codes for CASSYGRDYEQYF.

This chain uses TRBV25-1 with TRBJ2-3; possibly TRBD1 for D (6 bases). V was pared by 3 bases and J by 0 bases, with 10 bases between. The length of the CDR3 is 15 residues. The germline gives CDR1 MGHDK, CDR2 SYGVNS. This CDR3 reads CASSDCRGSTDTQYF. CDR3 coding DNA: TGTGCCAGCAGTGACTGCAGGGGTAGCACAGATACGCAGTATTTT.

The rearrangement joins TRBV11-3 to TRBJ1-1, with D possibly being TRBD1 (5 bases). CDR1 is SGHNT, CDR2 YENEEA, per germline. This CDR3 is built from 14 residues. Trimming took off 1 base at V and 0 bases at J, with 6 bases between the two ends. CDR3 loop: CASSLGQMNTEAFF. The CDR3 bases are TGTGCCAGCAGCTTAGGACAGATGAACACTGAAGCTTTCTTT.

DNA of the CDR3: TGTGCCAGCAGCCTCGGGACAGGGGGCTTGGATGAGCAGTTCTTC. Translating it yields CASSLGTGGLDEQFF. V usage is TRBV13 and J usage is TRBJ2-1; 12 nucleotides line up with TRBD1. Per the germline V gene, CDR1 is PRHDT and CDR2 is FYEKMQ (reference sequence). V was pared by 5 bases and J by 8 bases, with 7 bases of the junction left unmatched. This CDR3 spans 15 amino acids. The whole variable domain, filled in from reference TRBV13 and TRBJ2-1, reads AAGVIQSPRHLIKEKRETATLKCYPIPRHDTVYWYQQGPGQDPQFLISFYEKMQSDKGSIPDRFSAQQFSDYHSELNMSSLELGDSALYFCASSLGTGGLDEQFFGPGTRLTVL.

J is TRBJ2-3 and V is TRBV19; TRBD2 might be the D (5 bases). The CDR3 is 16 residues long. Germline lookup yields CDR1 LNHDA and CDR2 SQIVND (reference sequence). V lost 0 bases and J lost 1, with 11 bases in between. CDR3 in amino acids: CASSIEADPGTDTQYF. CDR3 in DNA: TGTGCCAGTAGTATAGAAGCGGACCCCGGCACAGATACGCAGTATTTT.

The rearrangement uses TRBV5-5 and TRBJ1-2; 11 nucleotides line up with TRBD1. The CDR3 runs 15 residues. With V trimmed by 4 bases and J by 4 bases, 6 bases remained unmatched. Germline values: CDR1 SGHKS, CDR2 YYEKEE (reference sequence). This chain's CDR3 is CASSRTGQGGYGYTF. The CDR3 DNA reads TGTGCCAGCAGCCGGACGGGACAGGGGGGCTATGGCTACACCTTC.

V gene TRBV5-4 combines with J gene TRBJ2-2, with D possibly TRBD1 on 5 matching bases. The CDR3 extends over 15 amino acids. The germline CDR1 and CDR2 sequences are SGHNT and YYREEE (reference sequence). Trimming left V 4 bases short and J 0 bases short, with 10 bases between. Here the CDR3 reads CASSRVGPNTGELFF. The CDR3 nucleotides read TGTGCCAGCAGCCGCGTGGGGCCGAACACCGGGGAGCTGTTTTTT.

V usage is TRBV25-1 and J usage is TRBJ2-7; 9 nucleotides line up with TRBD1. Germline V gene sequence: CDR1 MGHDK, CDR2 SYGVNS. J was trimmed by 2 bases and V by 6 bases; bases with no gene match: 2. CDR3 length equals 13 residues. The CDR3 loop reads CASRGQGTYEQYF. Written as DNA, the CDR3 is TGTGCCAGCAGGGGACAGGGCACCTACGAGCAGTACTTC.

This chain connects TRBV7-9 to TRBJ1-6, with TRBD1 identical over 9 bases. V shed 6 bases, J shed 5 bases, and the junction held 8 bases outside the gene matches. This CDR3 comprises 16 residues. The germline V gene encodes CDR1 SEHNR and CDR2 FQNEAQ (reference sequence). The CDR3 DNA follows: TGTGCCAGCAGTTTCACCGGGACAGGGAATAATTCACCCCTCCACTTT. Translation gives CASSFTGTGNNSPLHF. The full variable domain, in which reference TRBV7-9 and TRBJ1-6 provide the parts outside the CDR3, is DTGVSQNPRHKITKRGQNVTFRCDPISEHNRLYWYRQTLGQGPEFLTYFQNEAQLEKSRLLSDRFSAERPKGSFSTLEIQRTEQGDSAMYLCASSFTGTGNNSPLHFGNGTRLTVT.

The chain uses TRBV2 and TRBJ2-3; TRBD2 matches 11 bases. The junction had 5 bases not matched to a gene; V was cut back by 6 bases and J by 0 bases. The CDR3 is 16 residues long. Germline CDR1 is SNHLY and CDR2 is FYNNEI. CDR3 DNA: TGTGCCAGCAGGGGGGGACTAGCGGTGAGCACAGATACGCAGTATTTT. Translating gives CASRGGLAVSTDTQYF.

In this sample, this clone turned up once. The chain recombines TRBV21-1 with TRBJ1-1; the D segment call TRBD1 is taken from the table without a DNA check. TRBV21-1 is annotated as a pseudogene. This CDR3 comprises 17 residues. The CDR3 loop is CASSTRDRENMNTEAFF. The CDR3 DNA sequence: TGTGCCAGCAGCACCCGAGACAGGGAGAATATGAACACTGAAGCTTTCTTT.

Only one count was recorded for this clone. V usage is TRBV19 and J usage is TRBJ1-4; D is perhaps TRBD1 (5 bases). Looked up from germline, CDR1 is LNHDA and CDR2 is SQIVND (reference sequence). This CDR3 contains 15 residues. Trimming cost V 6 bases and J 3 bases, with 14 bases left between them. The CDR3 spells CASSTTWDSNEKLFF. The CDR3 DNA reads TGTGCCAGTAGCACCACATGGGACTCTAATGAAAAACTGTTTTTT.

The chain has TRBV4-2 and TRBJ1-5, with 8 nucleotides matching TRBD1. With 3 bases clipped from V and 0 bases from J, the junction kept 4 bases outside the gene matches. Germline CDR1 reads LGHNA; CDR2 reads YNFKEQ. This CDR3 has 16 residues. The DNA for the CDR3 is TGTGCCAGCAGCCAGGACAGGGCTTATAGCAATCAGCCCCAGCATTTT. The encoded protein is CASSQDRAYSNQPQHF.

In its sample, this clone was seen once. At one end the junction does not follow the germline gene, possibly because of a read error. The chain couples TRBV6-5 to TRBJ2-7, with 7 positions matching TRBD1. This CDR3 is built from 15 residues. Germline CDR1 is MNHEY and CDR2 is SVGAGI. CDR3 region: CASSDSGTASYEQYF. Here the CDR3 DNA reads TGTGCCAGCAGTGACTCCGGGACAGCCTCCTACGAGCAGTACTTC.